This is a list of T cell receptor beta chains from one sample in a study of T cells after yellow fever vaccination. A single record per CDR3 protein comes from TCRdb applying MiXCR to the 5' RACE reads. This sample has approximately 330,000 distinct CDR3 sequences; roughly an eighth occur once, and the top ten carry 3.2%. The specimen comprised CD4+ T cells sorted from PBMCs, sampled 15 days after the yellow fever booster vaccination. The receptors were gathered from a young man who received the YFV17D yellow fever vaccine. CDR3s include the opening cysteine and the closing phenylalanine or tryptophan. D genes are given only for firm matches. The size field is filled for only some rows; it gives once, few, many or a size class.

.	.	TRBJ2-2	TRBV5-4	CASGPSLAGELFF	TGTGCCAGCGGCCCGAGTTTGGCCGGGGAGCTGTTTTTT
.	few	TRBJ1-1	TRBV5-1	CASTPAVNTEAFF	TGCGCCAGCACCCCTGCAGTTAACACTGAAGCTTTCTTT
TRBD1	few	TRBJ2-3	TRBV7-9	CASRAGTGVPDTQYF	TGTGCCAGCAGGGCCGGGACAGGGGTCCCGGATACGCAGTATTTT
.	.	TRBJ2-5	TRBV6-1	CASSRDVKLETQYF	TGTGCCAGCAGTCGGGACGTAAAGTTGGAGACCCAGTACTTC
.	.	TRBJ1-5	TRBV5-6	CASSADGNQPQHF	TGTGCCAGCAGCGCGGACGGGAATCAGCCCCAGCATTTT
.	.	TRBJ1-5	TRBV18	CASSPGGQGGTQHF	TGTGCCAGCTCACCGGGGGGGCAAGGTGGGACCCAGCATTTT
TRBD1	.	TRBJ1-4	TRBV7-2	CASSPGTGRALFF	TGTGCCAGCAGCCCTGGGACAGGGAGGGCACTGTTTTTT
TRBD1	.	TRBJ1-1	TRBV18	CASSDRENTEAFF	TGTGCCAGCTCAGACAGGGAAAACACTGAAGCTTTCTTT
TRBD1	.	TRBJ1-1	TRBV12-3/TRBV12-4	CASTQGARNTEAFF	TGTGCCAGCACCCAGGGGGCGCGGAACACTGAAGCTTTCTTT
TRBD2	.	TRBJ2-2	TRBV7-2	CASSLGPSGGLHTGELFF	TGTGCCAGCAGCTTAGGCCCTAGCGGTGGGCTACACACCGGGGAGCTGTTTTTT
.	.	TRBJ1-2	TRBV29-1	CTTGEGYTF	TGCACTACTGGGGAAGGCTACACCTTC
.	.	TRBJ2-3	TRBV6-5	CASSYSSQGVRGIDTDTQYF	TGTGCCAGCAGTTACTCATCACAGGGGGTGCGGGGGATCGACACAGATACGCAGTATTTT
.	.	TRBJ1-4	TRBV4-3	CASSQGVGAANEKLFF	TGCGCCAGCAGCCAGGGGGTAGGGGCGGCTAATGAAAAACTGTTTTTT
TRBD2	few	TRBJ2-1	TRBV5-1	CASTMSTGGSHEQFF	TGCGCCAGCACCATGAGCACGGGGGGGAGCCATGAGCAGTTCTTC
.	.	TRBJ1-6	TRBV12-3/TRBV12-4	CASSPWGSPLHF	TGTGCCAGCAGCCCCTGGGGTTCACCCCTCCACTTT
TRBD2	.	TRBJ2-6	TRBV7-2	CASSSPTSGGTSGANVLTF	TGTGCCAGCAGCTCCCCGACTAGCGGGGGGACCTCTGGGGCCAACGTCCTGACTTTC
.	few	TRBJ1-5	TRBV2	CASSEAGPQHF	TGTGCCAGCAGTGAGGCTGGGCCCCAGCATTTT
.	.	TRBJ1-1	TRBV5-1	CASSLDRLDTEAFF	TGCGCCAGCAGCTTAGACAGGCTGGACACTGAAGCTTTCTTT
.	once	TRBJ2-3	TRBV30	CAWTLTDTQYF	TGTGCCTGGACCCTCACAGATACGCAGTATTTT
.	few	TRBJ1-2	TRBV20-1	CSAMTAMTYGYTF	TGCAGTGCTATGACAGCGATGACATATGGCTACACCTTC
.	.	TRBJ2-2	TRBV29-1	CSVGSGVNTGELFF	TGCAGCGTTGGCTCAGGGGTTAACACCGGGGAGCTGTTTTTT
.	.	TRBJ2-3	TRBV12-3/TRBV12-4	CASTRDSPDTQYF	TGTGCCAGCACTAGGGACTCCCCAGATACGCAGTATTTT
.	.	TRBJ2-7	TRBV2	CASSYHGTDSYEQYF	TGTGCCAGCAGCTATCATGGGACTGATTCCTACGAGCAGTACTTC
TRBD2	few	TRBJ2-5	TRBV11-2	CASSLVPLSPGLADQETQYF	TGTGCCAGCAGCTTAGTCCCCCTGTCCCCGGGACTAGCGGACCAAGAGACCCAGTACTTC
.	.	TRBJ2-2	TRBV3-1	CASSFSERGELFF	TGTGCCAGCAGTTTTTCAGAGAGAGGGGAGCTGTTTTTT
.	.	TRBJ2-2	TRBV12-3/TRBV12-4	CASNLGGNSLTGELFF	TGTGCCAGCAACCTTGGCGGGAACAGCCTCACCGGGGAGCTGTTTTTT
.	few	TRBJ1-4	TRBV5-6	CASSFRGREKLFF	TGTGCCAGCAGCTTCAGGGGCAGAGAAAAACTGTTTTTT
TRBD1	few	TRBJ2-1	TRBV24-1	CATSRDRGFDEQFF	TGTGCCACCAGCAGGGACAGGGGATTTGATGAGCAGTTCTTC
.	once	TRBJ1-1	TRBV20-1	CSAPNRVVNTEAFF	TGCAGTGCTCCTAACAGGGTAGTGAACACTGAAGCTTTCTTT
TRBD2	.	TRBJ2-3	TRBV5-4	CASSTGTTSTDTQYF	TGTGCCAGCAGCACCGGGACTACATCCACAGATACGCAGTATTTT
TRBD1	.	TRBJ2-7	TRBV3-1	CASSQVLGQGRSYEQYF	TGTGCCAGCAGCCAAGTACTGGGACAGGGGAGATCCTACGAGCAGTACTTC
.	.	TRBJ1-5	TRBV20-1	CSARGPDSNQPQHF	TGCAGTGCTAGAGGGCCGGATAGCAATCAGCCCCAGCATTTT
TRBD1	few	TRBJ1-1	TRBV6-5	CASRTGGWDTEAFF	TGTGCCAGCAGGACAGGGGGCTGGGACACTGAAGCTTTCTTT
.	many	TRBJ1-1	TRBV27	CASSVGGGQVAEAFF	TGTGCCAGCAGCGTCGGGGGGGGACAAGTGGCTGAAGCTTTCTTT
.	.	TRBJ1-5	TRBV7-9	CASSFLSQPQHF	TGTGCCAGCAGCTTTCTTTCCCAGCCCCAGCATTTT
.	.	TRBJ2-1	TRBV5-1	CASTPGTGNEQFF	TGCGCCAGCACCCCGGGGACGGGCAATGAGCAGTTCTTC
.	many	TRBJ1-1	TRBV7-3	CASSLTPGIGMNTEAFF	TGTGCCAGCAGCTTAACCCCAGGGATAGGGATGAACACTGAAGCTTTCTTT
.	.	TRBJ2-3	TRBV4-3	CASSQGGGRSDTQYF	TGCGCCAGCAGCCAAGGGGGGGGCCGGTCAGATACGCAGTATTTT
.	.	TRBJ2-5	TRBV7-7	CASSKGNQETQYF	TGTGCTAGCAGTAAAGGGAACCAAGAGACCCAGTACTTC
TRBD1	few	TRBJ2-1	TRBV29-1	CSVGQGFYNEQFF	TGCAGCGTTGGACAGGGATTTTACAATGAGCAGTTCTTC
.	.	TRBJ2-3	TRBV7-9	CASSLAAGADTQYF	TGTGCCAGCAGCTTAGCAGCAGGGGCAGATACGCAGTATTTT
TRBD1	few	TRBJ2-3	TRBV11-3	CASSPGQGAVDTQYF	TGTGCCAGCAGCCCGGGACAGGGGGCCGTAGATACGCAGTATTTT
TRBD1	.	TRBJ1-2	TRBV18	CASSPRQGPNYGYTF	TGTGCCAGCTCACCGAGACAGGGACCTAACTATGGCTACACCTTC
.	.	TRBJ2-1	TRBV5-1	CASSGMGWHEQFF	TGCGCCAGCAGCGGGATGGGGTGGCATGAGCAGTTCTTC
TRBD1	.	TRBJ1-4	TRBV5-1	CASSGQGYNEKLFF	TGCGCCAGCTCCGGACAGGGATACAATGAAAAACTGTTTTTT
.	many	TRBJ1-2	TRBV5-6	CASSLRQGDGYTF	TGTGCCAGCAGCTTGCGGCAGGGTGATGGCTACACCTTC
TRBD2	.	TRBJ2-1	TRBV15	CATSSPRGGNEQFF	TGTGCCACCAGCAGTCCTCGGGGGGGGAATGAGCAGTTCTTC
.	many	TRBJ1-5	TRBV6-2/TRBV6-3	CASSGGYQPQHF	TGTGCCAGCAGTGGGGGATATCAGCCCCAGCATTTT
.	.	TRBJ1-3	TRBV7-8	CASSWTLTATSGNTIYF	TGTGCCAGCAGCTGGACTCTTACCGCGACCTCTGGAAACACCATATATTTT
TRBD1	few	TRBJ1-6	TRBV9	CASSPWTGGNSPLHF	TGTGCCAGCAGCCCCTGGACAGGGGGCAATTCACCCCTCCACTTT
.	few	TRBJ2-6	TRBV5-4	CASSLSLGGANVLTF	TGTGCCAGCAGCTTGTCCTTAGGCGGGGCCAACGTCCTGACTTTC
.	many	TRBJ2-3	TRBV7-2	CASSLEIDTQYF	TGTGCCAGCAGCTTAGAGATAGATACGCAGTATTTT
TRBD1	.	TRBJ1-5	TRBV12-3/TRBV12-4	CASQGEVNQPQHF	TGTGCCAGTCAGGGGGAGGTAAATCAGCCCCAGCATTTT
TRBD2	many	TRBJ2-1	TRBV4-1	CASSYSGGAQGEQFF	TGCGCCAGCAGCTATAGCGGGGGGGCCCAGGGTGAGCAGTTCTTC
.	.	TRBJ2-5	TRBV2	CASSEIRQVAETQYF	TGTGCCAGCAGTGAAATTAGACAGGTAGCGGAGACCCAGTACTTC
.	.	TRBJ2-7	TRBV12-3/TRBV12-4	CASSLNQDSSYEQYF	TGTGCCAGCAGTTTAAACCAAGACAGTTCCTACGAGCAGTACTTC